These 28 T cell receptor beta chains came from one sample sequenced in a study of shared clonotypes between healthy human individuals. Generated by immunoSEQ multiplex PCR, the TCRdb table keeps only in-frame clones and is missing some. There are over 2 million clones in the sample; roughly 95% occur only once, and 0.13% lies in the top ten. Input material: naive CD4+ T cells sorted from blood. The subset was: CD45RA+ positively selected. The receptors derive from a man aged 18 to 30 in good health.

The rearrangement links TRBV4-1 to TRBJ2-7, with 11 nucleotides matching TRBD2. From germline, CDR1 is MGHRA and CDR2 YSYEKL. V shed 4 bases, J shed 6 bases, and the junction held 8 bases outside the gene matches. The CDR3 covers 15 residues. The CDR3 loop is CASSRTSGLKGEQYF. CDR3 coding DNA: TGCGCCAGCAGCCGGACTAGCGGGCTTAAAGGCGAGCAGTACTTC.

This chain connects TRBV29-1 to TRBJ2-1, with a tentative D call TRBD2 (6 bases). Trimming cost V 4 bases and J 7 bases, with 11 bases left between them. The CDR3 spans 12 residues. CDR1 and CDR2 from the germline V gene are SQVTM and ANQGSEA. In nucleotides, the CDR3 is TGCAGCGTTGTGGCGGGGCAAAATGAGCAGTTCTTC. It encodes CSVVAGQNEQFF.

This sequence joins TRBV5-1 and TRBJ2-7, with D maybe TRBD2 (6 bases). V was pared by 0 bases and J by 1 base, with 11 bases between. The CDR3 consists of 15 residues. Per the germline V gene, CDR1 is SGHRS and CDR2 is YFSETQ. The CDR3 region has the DNA TGCGCCAGCAGCTTGGGGGGGAGGCAATCCTACGAGCAGTACTTC. Encoded protein: CASSLGGRQSYEQYF. The complete variable domain, with remaining parts taken from reference TRBV5-1 and TRBJ2-7, reads KAGVTQTPRYLIKTRGQQVTLSCSPISGHRSVSWYQQTPGQGLQFLFEYFSETQRNKGNFPGRFSGRQFSNSRSEMNVSTLELGDSALYLCASSLGGRQSYEQYFGPGTRLTVT.

The chain is built from TRBV6-1 and TRBJ2-6, with D perhaps matching TRBD2 (5 bases). This CDR3 has 15 residues. The germline V and J ends were trimmed by 1 base and 11 bases, with 15 bases remaining between them. The germline V gene encodes CDR1 MNHNS and CDR2 SASEGT. The CDR3 region is CASSEGPPGSYVLTF. CDR3 bases: TGTGCCAGCAGTGAAGGCCCCCCGGGATCATACGTCCTGACTTTC.

As for this clone: Other DNA variants within this sample encode the same CDR3. The chain uses TRBV6-5 and TRBJ1-2, with 7 positions matching TRBD1. Germline V CDR1 and CDR2: MNHEY, SVGAGI. V was clipped by 2 bases and J by 4 bases; unmatched bases: 1. CDR3 length equals 13 residues. The CDR3 nucleotides are TGTGCCAGCAGTTACAAGGGGGCCTATGGCTACACCTTC. Translated: CASSYKGAYGYTF.

The chain combines TRBV28 with TRBJ2-5, with D unclear. The CDR3 is 14 amino acids. Per the germline V gene, CDR1 is MDHEN and CDR2 is SYDVKM. Trimming pared 3 bases from V and 2 bases from J, leaving 10 bases between. The CDR3 loop is CASSLVWQQETQYF. The CDR3 region has the DNA TGTGCCAGCAGTTTGGTTTGGCAACAAGAGACCCAGTACTTC.

V and J are TRBV5-1 and TRBJ1-6; unclear D gene. Trimming left V 1 base short and J 6 bases short, with 11 bases between. This CDR3 contains 15 residues. Looked up from germline, CDR1 is SGHRS and CDR2 is YFSETQ. The CDR3 DNA reads TGCGCCAGCAGCTTGTCCCCCAGATTTAATTCACCCCTCCACTTT. This translates into CASSLSPRFNSPLHF. Based on the CDR3 plus reference TRBV5-1 and TRBJ1-6, the full variable domain is KAGVTQTPRYLIKTRGQQVTLSCSPISGHRSVSWYQQTPGQGLQFLFEYFSETQRNKGNFPGRFSGRQFSNSRSEMNVSTLELGDSALYLCASSLSPRFNSPLHFGNGTRLTVT.

This rearrangement joins TRBV5-4 to TRBJ1-1; possible D gene TRBD1, 6 bases. Germline-derived CDR1 and CDR2 are SGHNT and YYREEE (reference sequence). Trimming shortened V by 0 bases and J by 7 bases, and 22 bases separated the two germline ends. The CDR3 is 17 residues long. CDR3 region: CASSLDPPQQGGVEAFF. The CDR3 DNA reads TGTGCCAGCAGCTTGGATCCACCTCAACAGGGCGGGGTTGAAGCTTTCTTT.

V usage is TRBV7-9 and J usage is TRBJ2-5, with D possibly being TRBD1 (5 bases). The V and J ends lost 8 bases and 2 bases respectively, with 9 bases between them. CDR1 is SEHNR and CDR2 is FQNEAQ in the germline V gene (reference sequence). The CDR3 consists of 12 residues. The CDR3 DNA reads TGTGCCAGCGGGGCAACTCAAGAGACCCAGTACTTC. As protein: CASGATQETQYF. Full variable domain (missing parts from reference TRBV7-9 and TRBJ2-5): DTGVSQNPRHKITKRGQNVTFRCDPISEHNRLYWYRQTLGQGPEFLTYFQNEAQLEKSRLLSDRFSAERPKGSFSTLEIQRTEQGDSAMYLCASGATQETQYFGPGTRLLVL.

The chain couples TRBV5-4 to TRBJ2-7; TRBD2 is a possible D gene (5 bases). The CDR3 is 13 residues long. CDR1 and CDR2 from the germline V gene are SGHNT and YYREEE (reference sequence). V was cut by 4 bases and J by 6 bases, with 14 bases left in between. DNA of the CDR3: TGTGCCAGCAGCCTGGACTGGAATGGCGAGCAGTACTTC. Amino acids: CASSLDWNGEQYF.

The chain combines TRBV28 with TRBJ2-7; 8 bases match TRBD1. Germline CDR1 reads MDHEN; CDR2 reads SYDVKM. Trimming took 6 bases from V and 0 from J; bases not matched to a gene: 7. The CDR3 consists of 15 residues. This CDR3 reads CASRRQGSSSYEQYF. CDR3 sequence (DNA): TGTGCCAGCAGAAGACAGGGGTCTAGCTCCTACGAGCAGTACTTC. The whole variable domain, filled in from reference TRBV28 and TRBJ2-7, reads DVKVTQSSRYLVKRTGEKVFLECVQDMDHENMFWYRQDPGLGLRLIYFSYDVKMKEKGDIPEGYSVSREKKERFSLILESASTNQTSMYLCASRRQGSSSYEQYFGPGTRLTVT.

The chain couples TRBV5-4 to TRBJ2-3, with D maybe TRBD1 (5 bases). Germline CDR1 and CDR2: SGHNT and YYREEE (reference sequence). V lost 3 bases, J lost 7 bases, and 15 bases lay in between. This CDR3 has 14 amino acids. The CDR3 sequence: CASSSDTASNTQYF. The DNA of the CDR3 is TGTGCCAGCAGCTCGGACACAGCTAGTAATACGCAGTATTTT.

V gene TRBV5-1 combines with J gene TRBJ2-1, with a possible D match to TRBD2 (6 bases). CDR1 is SGHRS, CDR2 YFSETQ, per germline. Trimming shortened V by 6 bases and J by 4 bases, and 14 bases separated the two germline ends. The CDR3 is 14 residues long. CDR3 amino acids: CASKEGSLYNEQFF. Here the CDR3 DNA reads TGCGCCAGCAAGGAGGGCAGCCTTTACAATGAGCAGTTCTTC.

The CDR3 region is CASSSTWSNQPQHF. The CDR3 nucleotides read TGTGCCAGCAGCTCGACGTGGAGCAATCAGCCCCAGCATTTT. The V call is TRBV5-6, the J call TRBJ1-5; D is undetermined. V shed 3 bases and J shed 1 base, with 8 bases lying between them. Looked up from germline, CDR1 is SGHDT and CDR2 is YYEEEE. The length of the CDR3 is 14 residues.

This clone showed up just once. The rearrangement uses TRBV10-3 and TRBJ1-5, with D unresolved. The germline V gene encodes CDR1 ENHRY and CDR2 SYGVKD. The CDR3 loop spans 14 amino acids. Deletions cut 3 bases from V and 1 base from J, with 7 bases between. The CDR3 sequence is CAISEPLSNQPQHF. For the CDR3, the DNA is TGTGCCATCAGTGAACCCTTGAGCAATCAGCCCCAGCATTTT.

This chain joins TRBV5-1 and TRBJ2-5; tentative D call: TRBD1 (6 bases). CDR3 length: 13 residues. Trimming took 9 bases from V and 0 from J, leaving 12 bases between them. Germline CDR1 SGHRS, CDR2 YFSETQ. In DNA, the CDR3 is TGCGCCACTGCAAGGGGGAACCAAGAGACCCAGTACTTC. It encodes CATARGNQETQYF.

This clone was seen only once. The chain combines TRBV5-6 with TRBJ1-2; D might be TRBD1 (5 bases). The V end was cut by 4 bases, the J end by 4 bases, with 20 bases between. The V gene's germline CDR1 is SGHDT and CDR2 YYEEEE. The CDR3 extends over 16 amino acids. The CDR3 nucleotides are TGTGCCAGCAGCCCCCTAGACAGACTCGTAGGCTATGGCTACACCTTC. This gives the protein CASSPLDRLVGYGYTF.

The rearrangement uses TRBV27 and TRBJ2-7; D is perhaps TRBD2 (6 bases). This CDR3 region has 13 residues. The V and J ends lost 6 bases and 2 bases respectively, with 11 bases between them. Germline CDR1 MNHEY, CDR2 SMNVEV (reference sequence). The CDR3 region has the DNA TGTGCCAGCAGGGGGTCGGGGGCCTACGAGCAGTACTTC. This codes for CASRGSGAYEQYF.

With regard to this clone: Other DNA sequences in the same sample also yield this CDR3. This chain links TRBV28 with TRBJ1-2; D may be TRBD1 (5 bases). This CDR3 has 12 amino acids. Germline V CDR1 and CDR2: MDHEN, SYDVKM. The V gene lost 2 bases and the J gene lost 5 bases, with 6 bases spanning the gap. The DNA of the CDR3 is TGTGCCAGCAGTTTAGGGGGGTATGGCTACACCTTC. It translates to CASSLGGYGYTF.

V usage is TRBV27 and J usage is TRBJ2-7, with TRBD2 identical over 12 bases. Germline V gene lookup returns CDR1 MNHEY and CDR2 SMNVEV (reference sequence). The CDR3 is 16 amino acids. The ends lost 3 bases at V and 4 bases at J; junction bases unmatched: 7. This CDR3 is CASSFSGLAGSYEQYF. CDR3 nucleotides: TGTGCCAGCAGTTTCTCTGGACTAGCGGGGTCATACGAGCAGTACTTC.

Details on this clone: The sample carries other DNA sequences with the same CDR3. The V gene is TRBV6-5, the J gene TRBJ1-1; D call uncertain. The germline CDR1 and CDR2 sequences are MNHEY and SVGAGI. V was shortened by 0 bases and J by 0 bases, with 8 bases between the two germline ends. The CDR3 consists of 15 residues. The CDR3: CASSYSARLNTEAFF. The CDR3 DNA reads as TGTGCCAGCAGTTACTCCGCGCGGTTGAACACTGAAGCTTTCTTT.

This chain joins TRBV28 and TRBJ2-3; TRBD2 aligns across 9 bases. The CDR3 has 15 amino acids. V was pared by 6 bases and J by 4 bases, with 8 bases of the junction left unmatched. Germline V CDR1 and CDR2: MDHEN, SYDVKM. The CDR3 is CASSPRGLASDTQYF. The CDR3 nucleotides read TGTGCCAGCAGCCCCAGGGGACTAGCATCAGATACGCAGTATTTT.

The chain links TRBV7-2 to TRBJ2-1; 7 bases agree with TRBD1. V lost 3 bases and J lost 10; bases outside the gene matches: 9. Germline CDR1 is SGHTA and CDR2 is FQGNSA. The CDR3 extends over 14 amino acids. The CDR3 DNA is TGTGCCAGCAGCTTCGGGGACAGCTTGGGAGAGCAGTTCTTC. Translation gives CASSFGDSLGEQFF. The whole variable domain, filled in from reference TRBV7-2 and TRBJ2-1, reads GAGVSQSPSNKVTEKGKDVELRCDPISGHTALYWYRQSLGQGLEFLIYFQGNSAPDKSGLPSDRFSAERTGGSVSTLTIQRTQQEDSAVYLCASSFGDSLGEQFFGPGTRLTVL.

The chain is built from TRBV29-1 and TRBJ2-6; D uncertain. Trimming left V 3 bases short and J 2 bases short, with 8 bases between. Germline CDR1 SQVTM, CDR2 ANQGSEA. This CDR3 has 14 amino acids. CDR3 nucleotides: TGCAGCGTTGACGCCCCCCCTGGGGCCAACGTCCTGACTTTC. It encodes CSVDAPPGANVLTF.

The CDR3 sequence is CASIDNTGELFF. In DNA, the CDR3 is TGTGCCAGCATAGACAACACCGGGGAGCTGTTTTTT. The chain combines TRBV6-5 with TRBJ2-2, with D unclear. The CDR3 is 12 residues long. Per germline, CDR1 MNHEY and CDR2 SVGAGI. Trimming pared 7 bases from V and 2 bases from J, leaving 5 bases between.

With regard to this clone: Other DNA sequences in this sample translate to the same CDR3. This sequence joins TRBV5-1 and TRBJ2-3; 9 bases are a match to TRBD2. V lost 1 base and J lost 2; bases outside the gene matches: 2. The germline V gene encodes CDR1 SGHRS and CDR2 YFSETQ. This CDR3 has 15 residues. Written as DNA, the CDR3 is TGCGCCAGCAGCTTGAGCGGGGGGCCCACAGATACGCAGTATTTT. The encoded protein is CASSLSGGPTDTQYF.

V is TRBV25-1 and J is TRBJ2-7, with D tentatively TRBD2 (5 bases). Deletions cut 4 bases from V and 3 bases from J, with 10 bases between. The germline V gene has CDR1 MGHDK and CDR2 SYGVNS. This CDR3 has 13 amino acids. The CDR3 DNA reads as TGTGCCAGCAGTGGGGCGGGCGTCTACGAGCAGTACTTC. Translated: CASSGAGVYEQYF.

The V and J genes are TRBV30 and TRBJ2-5; D is perhaps TRBD1 or TRBD2 (5 bases each). V shed 3 bases and J shed 5 bases, with 25 bases lying between them. Germline V gene lookup returns CDR1 GTSNPN and CDR2 SVGIG (reference sequence). This CDR3 is built from 17 residues. The CDR3 here is CAWRHLRDPTFSETQYF. The CDR3 coding sequence is TGTGCCTGGAGGCACCTCAGGGACCCTACCTTCTCGGAGACCCAGTACTTC.